This T cell receptor beta chain came from a study of human T cells and chemical hapten exposure. Findings and limits, study-wide: Sensitizing to DPC left TCRs with a frequency above 1 in 1000 unaltered. Donor immune responses may differ from healthy people's, since all donors had alopecia.

As regards this clonotype: Its antigen is undetermined.

As to time point: pre-sensitization, week 0. Treatment of the sample: therapeutic diphenylcyclopropenone sensitization with weekly scalp DPC. Donation of samples came from alopecia patients who were 18 to 70 years old and suitable for DPC. TCRdb re-derived calls from the RACE reads in MiXCR, one entry per CDR3 protein. Among about 290,000 distinct CDR3 sequences listed, around 7.3% were seen once. With 5 bases clipped from V and 7 bases from J, the junction kept 7 bases outside the gene matches. Germline lookup yields CDR1 MNHEY and CDR2 SMNVEV (reference sequence). The CDR3 runs to 15 residues. This TCR was recovered from a man younger than 35 with alopecia areata. Some clones in this sample may be carry-over from other donors' samples. The chain combines TRBV27 with TRBJ1-5; 11 bases map to TRBD1. Sequencing used whole blood, obtained in connection with sensitization to the hapten diphenylcyclopropenone (DPC). CDR3 amino acids: CASSEGTGGNQPQHF. DNA of the CDR3: TGTGCCAGCAGTGAAGGGACAGGGGGAAACCAGCCCCAGCATTTT.